This T cell receptor beta chain was retrieved from a study of CD8 T cells in ankylosing spondylitis. V was clipped by 2 bases and J by 3 bases, with 10 bases between them. This CDR3 contains 14 residues. Quantitative 5'-RACE with molecular barcodes produced the TCR beta libraries. TCRdb independently ran MiXCR on the 5' RACE reads; one entry per CDR3 protein. The sample shows about 160,000 distinct CDR3 sequences, 9.8% of them seen only once. Comment on this clonotype: Its target is not known.

Findings and caveats of the study: The clones that were linked to disease were reported to be significantly enriched in matched synovial fluid samples from ankylosing spondylitis patients.

The receptor was derived from a female donor with ankylosing spondylitis or in good health (not recorded which). The chain couples TRBV12-3 or TRBV12-4 to TRBJ1-1; no firm D call. Sequenced material: blood, either unsorted or a sorted T cell fraction (not recorded which). CDR3 amino acids: CASSLSLLDTEAFF. The CDR3, as DNA: TGTGCCAGCAGTTTAAGCTTACTAGACACTGAAGCTTTCTTT.